The TCR beta chain under discussion was sequenced for a study of blood T cell repertoires in COVID-19. The method was immunoSEQ multiplex PCR; TCRdb's version includes in-frame clones alone and lacks a portion of them. This table holds around 200,000 clones, 84% found once. Trimming left V 0 bases short and J 2 bases short, with 16 bases between. This CDR3 is built from 17 residues. Looked up from germline, CDR1 is SGHRS and CDR2 is YFSETQ. Specimen: peripheral blood. The clonotype comes from a human donor in a cohort sampled during active COVID-19. J is TRBJ2-3 and V is TRBV5-1; D ambiguous. The chain's CDR3 is CASSLGIRLGDTDTQYF. As DNA, the CDR3 is TGCGCCAGCAGCTTGGGAATTCGGCTAGGAGACACAGATACGCAGTATTTT.